The sequence of this T cell receptor beta chain was determined in a study of cytomegalovirus exposure and HLA in healthy donors. As for the study in general: Earlier, roughly 120 million unique TCR beta sequences were recovered from 170 million or so T cells by an analysis.

A remark on this clone: Its specificity is unknown.

Amplification used 60 Vbeta primers and 13 Jbeta primers. TCRdb's table, derived via immunoSEQ multiplex PCR, lists solely in-frame clones and lacks some. This table has more than 110,000 clones, over 75% appearing once. The CDR3 contains 18 residues. The germline V gene has CDR1 WSHSY and CDR2 SAAADI. Trimming removed 4 bases from V and 5 bases from J; junction bases left unmatched: 15. General study results and limits: In a later analysis, common viral pathogens appeared linked to several of the most significant clusters. In vitro data verified a few CMV-associated chains as specific for CMV antigens. The study reported that TCR beta sequences accurately predicted HLA-A and HLA-B alleles in most subjects.

The sample comprised PBMCs. This clonotype was sampled from a man younger than 40 in good health and CMV-seronegative. The V gene is TRBV10-2, the J gene TRBJ2-1; 9 nucleotides match TRBD1. CDR3 sequence (DNA): TGCGCCAGCAGTGTTCTCTTCCCGGGACAGGGTATCAACAATGAGCAGTTCTTC. It specifies CASSVLFPGQGINNEQFF.